This record looks at one T cell receptor beta chain sequence and its context. The antigen it binds to is not known. Base qualities are not recorded, but no much larger clone differs from it by a single base. Sequencing used an Illumina NovaSeq 6000. Using 5'RACE with constant-segment primers, TCRalpha and TCRbeta cDNA libraries were constructed, with sample barcodes and unique molecular identifiers added in the process. Trizol reagent was used to extract RNA from every sample. The libraries were amplified in two PCR steps, and the second step added a second sample barcode and Illumina TruSeq adapters. Sequencing of libraries was performed on an Illumina NovaSeq with 2 x 150 bp paired-end reads. In the source study's methods: The reads were demultiplexed and collapsed into UMI-guided consensus sequences using migec v1.2.7. With mixcr v2.1.11, UMI consensuses were aligned to TRA and TRB V and J templates and assembled into clonotypes. A clonotype was counted as expanded or contracted only if both edgeR and NoisET called the change significant, with noise models trained on biological replicates. For edgeR calls, the cutoffs were a false discovery rate-adjusted p below 0.01 and a log2 fold-change threshold of 1. As an exploratory analysis of dynamics, max-normalized trajectories of the 1000 most abundant clonotypes were examined with PCA combined with hierarchical clustering. Separately sequenced CD4+ and CD8+ repertoires were used to assign the CD4 or CD8 phenotype of responding clones. TCRdb reran the public reads through fastp at Q25 and MiXCR, keeping productive beta chains. Rows with one shared CDR3 protein collapse into an entry with the most common genes and DNA. These V and J calls originate from TCRdb's pipeline instead of the authors' own analysis. A total of approximately 300,000 distinct CDR3 sequences appear in this sample, around a sixth of them only once. The ten largest clones take up about 20% of the sample.

The cysteine opens and the phenylalanine closes a CDR3 of 14 amino acids. Left in the record is the CDR3 DNA by itself, 42 bases read in frame from the first base. Deletion took 2 bases off V and 4 bases off J, with a span of 11 bases between the germline ends. CDR1 is given as SGHVS and CDR2 as FNYEAQ, both from the germline V gene. This record belongs to a study of T-cell memory formation after mild COVID-19 (dated by TCRdb to the early 2020s). For the wider study: Most TCR sequence clusters were specific to one of the two donors. In a couple of donors, T-cell clones that expanded and contracted after mild COVID-19 were followed by sequencing TCRalpha and TCRbeta repertoires longitudinally. The cohort was made up of two young adult volunteers, one female and one male, who were previously healthy.

Ficoll-Paque density gradient centrifugation was used to isolate PBMCs. Results and caveats for the whole study, not just this receptor: Whether the second-wave clones peaking on day 37 were SARS-CoV-2 specific was not confirmed. The detection of some responding clones in pre-infection memory suggests that pre-existing cross-reactive memory T cells joined the SARS-CoV-2 response. Contracting CD4+ clones turned up mainly in the CM and EM memory subsets, whereas EMRA was where CD8+ clones were enriched. Only a couple of mild cases were covered in the study, and larger cohorts including severe cases with pre-infection samples were considered necessary. Clones contracting from day 15 to 85 had balanced CD4/CD8 phenotypes, while a second wave expanding from day 15 to 37 was biased towards CD4+.

Recombination connected TRBV7-6 to TRBJ1-1, with TRBD1 perhaps the D gene, on 6 matching bases. This TCR was sampled from a man younger than 30 who had mild COVID-19 (a few samples of this study predate the infection). The sample titles of this study are shuffled in the database, so cell type and time point are left out; the donor was told from shared clones. The source material was PBMCs or a T cell subset sorted from them (not recorded which). The sequenced DNA: TGTGCCAGCAGCTTAATTGAAGGGGGCACTGAAGCTTTCTTT. Its coded protein is CASSLIEGGTEAFF. The entire variable domain, with the stretches around the CDR3 drawn from the reference TRBV7-6 and TRBJ1-1 proteins, is GAGVSQSPRYKVTKRGQDVALRCDPISGHVSLYWYRQALGQGPEFLTYFNYEAQQDKSGLPNDRFSAERPEGSISTLTIQRTEQRDSAMYRCASSLIEGGTEAFFGQGTRLTVV.